Listed here are 2 T cell receptor beta chains from one sample, sequenced in a study of T cells in Graves' hyperthyroidism and ophthalmopathy. RNA transcripts were the template for amplifying TCR beta CDR3 regions. During a first-round RT-PCR of the TCR CDR3, the HTBI primer set was used. TCRdb itself ran the multiplex PCR reads through MiXCR, one entry per CDR3 protein. The top ten hold 40% to 45% of the sample, which has over 350,000 distinct CDR3 sequences, around a sixth seen once. The sample was blood. Receptors originate from a man aged 18 to 35 with Graves' ophthalmopathy.

This clonotype was counted ten times or more. The chain recombines TRBV3-1 with TRBJ1-2, with D possibly matching TRBD1 (6 bases). Germline assignment: CDR1 LGHDT and CDR2 YNNKEL (reference sequence). This CDR3 contains 13 residues. V was cut by 5 bases and J by 5 bases, with 12 bases left in between. CDR3 residues: CASSYRELYGYTF. CDR3 nucleotide sequence: TGTGCCAGCAGCTACAGGGAGTTGTATGGCTACACCTTC.

The chain joins TRBV20-1 to TRBJ2-5; tentative D call: TRBD2 (6 bases). V lost 3 bases, J lost 5 bases, and 16 bases lay in between. This CDR3 comprises 14 residues. Germline CDR1 and CDR2: DFQATT and SNEGSKA (reference sequence). The CDR3 nucleotides are TGCAGTGCTAGGGTCGGGAGCAGTATGGAGACCCAGTACTTC. Residues: CSARVGSSMETQYF.